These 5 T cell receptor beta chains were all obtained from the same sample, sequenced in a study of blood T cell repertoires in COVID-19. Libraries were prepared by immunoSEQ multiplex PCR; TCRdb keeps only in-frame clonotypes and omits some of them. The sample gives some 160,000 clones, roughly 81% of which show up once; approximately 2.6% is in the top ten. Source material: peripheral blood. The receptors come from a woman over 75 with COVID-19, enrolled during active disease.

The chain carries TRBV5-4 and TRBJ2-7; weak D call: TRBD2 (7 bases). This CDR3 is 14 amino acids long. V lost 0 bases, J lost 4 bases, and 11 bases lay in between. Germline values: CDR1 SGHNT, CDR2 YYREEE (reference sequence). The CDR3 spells CASSLEGGGYEQYF. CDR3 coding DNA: TGTGCCAGCAGCTTGGAAGGGGGGGGATACGAGCAGTACTTC.

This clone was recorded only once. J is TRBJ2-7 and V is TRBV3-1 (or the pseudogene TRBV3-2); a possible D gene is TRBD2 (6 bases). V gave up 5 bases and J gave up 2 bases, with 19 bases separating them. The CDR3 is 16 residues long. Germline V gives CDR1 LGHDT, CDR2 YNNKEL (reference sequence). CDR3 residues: CASSAPFGGAAYEQYF. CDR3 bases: TGTGCCAGCAGCGCACCCTTTGGAGGGGCCGCCTACGAGCAGTACTTC.

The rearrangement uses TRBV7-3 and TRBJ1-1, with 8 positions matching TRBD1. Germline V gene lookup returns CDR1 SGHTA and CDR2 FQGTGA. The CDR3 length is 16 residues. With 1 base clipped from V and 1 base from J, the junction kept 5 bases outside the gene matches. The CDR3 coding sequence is TGTGCCAGCAGCTTAATGTCAGGGGGCAGGAACACTGAAGCTTTCTTT. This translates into CASSLMSGGRNTEAFF.

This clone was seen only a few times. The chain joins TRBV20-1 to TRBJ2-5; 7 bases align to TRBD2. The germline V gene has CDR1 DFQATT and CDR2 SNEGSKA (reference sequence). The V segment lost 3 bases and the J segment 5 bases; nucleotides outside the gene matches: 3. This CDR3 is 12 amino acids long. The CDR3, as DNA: TGCAGTGCTAGTGGGGGGGTTGAGACCCAGTACTTC. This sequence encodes CSASGGVETQYF.

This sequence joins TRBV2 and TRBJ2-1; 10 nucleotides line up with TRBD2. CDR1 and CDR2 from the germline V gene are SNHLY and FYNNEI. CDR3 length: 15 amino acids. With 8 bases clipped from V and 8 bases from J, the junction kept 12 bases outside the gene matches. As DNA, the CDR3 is TGTGCCAGCCTAGAGGATAGCGGGAGGATGGATGAGCAGTTCTTC. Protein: CASLEDSGRMDEQFF.